These 14 T cell receptor beta chains originate from one sample sequenced in a study of T cell responses to AZD1222 COVID-19 vaccine. TCRdb's copy holds only in-frame clones and misses some; the assay was immunoSEQ multiplex PCR. The sample yields approximately 190,000 clones, around 86% seen once. Source: peripheral blood, taken on day 0 of MenACWY control vaccination. These TCRs come from an adult in good health.

This chain uses TRBV30 with TRBJ2-6, with no clear D. The V end was cut by 1 base, the J end by 0 bases, with 7 bases between. The CDR3 sequence is 15 residues long. Germline V gives CDR1 GTSNPN, CDR2 SVGIG (reference sequence). CDR3 protein: CAWSAKGSGANVLTF. CDR3 nucleotides: TGTGCCTGGAGTGCGAAGGGCTCTGGGGCCAACGTCCTGACTTTC. The full variable domain, its missing parts supplied by reference TRBV30 and TRBJ2-6, is SQTIHQWPATLVQPVGSPLSLECTVEGTSNPNLYWYRQAAGRGLQLLFYSVGIGQISSEVPQNLSASRPQDRQFILSSKKLLLSDSGFYLCAWSAKGSGANVLTFGAGSRLTVL.

The chain couples TRBV5-1 to TRBJ1-6, with TRBD1 matching over 10 bases. Trimming took 5 bases from V and 7 from J; bases not matched to a gene: 6. The CDR3 covers 15 residues. The germline gives CDR1 SGHRS, CDR2 YFSETQ. The CDR3 bases are TGCGCCAGCAGAGATCCGGGACAGGGGAATTCACCCCTCCACTTT. Protein sequence: CASRDPGQGNSPLHF. Filled out from reference TRBV5-1 and TRBJ1-6, the complete variable domain reads KAGVTQTPRYLIKTRGQQVTLSCSPISGHRSVSWYQQTPGQGLQFLFEYFSETQRNKGNFPGRFSGRQFSNSRSEMNVSTLELGDSALYLCASRDPGQGNSPLHFGNGTRLTVT.

The V call is TRBV11-2, the J call TRBJ1-5; TRBD1 matches 11 bases. CDR1 and CDR2 from the germline V gene are SGHAT and FQNNGV. There are 15 residues in the CDR3. With V trimmed by 1 base and J by 7 bases, 3 bases remained unmatched. CDR3 region: CASSLGDRGDQPQHF. The CDR3 coding sequence is TGTGCCAGCAGCTTAGGGGACAGGGGGGACCAGCCCCAGCATTTT.

The chain has TRBV7-9 and TRBJ1-2; D possibly corresponds to TRBD1 (5 bases). Germline CDR1 reads SEHNR; CDR2 reads FQNEAQ (reference sequence). Trimming pared 8 bases from V and 6 bases from J, leaving 13 bases between. The CDR3 is made up of 12 amino acids. As DNA, the CDR3 is TGTGCCAGCCGCTGGGGGAATCATGGCTACACCTTC. Protein sequence: CASRWGNHGYTF.

This clone was seen only once. The CDR3 sequence is CASSPSTGPFEQYF. In nucleotides, the CDR3 is TGTGCCAGCAGCCCGTCGACAGGCCCCTTCGAGCAGTACTTC. The chain uses TRBV5-4 and TRBJ2-7; tentatively, D is TRBD1 (6 bases). Germline CDR1 reads SGHNT; CDR2 reads YYREEE (reference sequence). V lost 4 bases to trimming and J lost 6 bases, with 17 bases between them. This CDR3 contains 14 residues.

This chain links TRBV11-1 with TRBJ1-3; D ambiguous. Deletions cut 5 bases from V and 4 bases from J, with 12 bases between. The CDR3 is 14 residues long. Germline V lookup: CDR1 SGHAT, CDR2 FQDESV (reference sequence). The chain's CDR3 is CASSEPPVGNTIYF. For the CDR3, the DNA is TGTGCCAGCAGCGAACCTCCCGTCGGAAACACCATATATTTT.

V usage is TRBV19 and J usage is TRBJ1-2, with unresolved D. The CDR3 is 14 amino acids. Germline V gene data show CDR1 as LNHDA and CDR2 as SQIVND (reference sequence). The germline V and J ends were trimmed by 3 bases and 7 bases, with 15 bases remaining between them. CDR3 in DNA: TGTGCCAGTAGTATGATAGGTCGGACCATTGGCTACACCTTC. This encodes CASSMIGRTIGYTF.

The chain combines TRBV10-3 with TRBJ2-2, with TRBD1 identical over 8 bases. V was clipped by 11 bases and J by 4 bases; unmatched bases: 9. Germline-derived CDR1 and CDR2 are ENHRY and SYGVKD. The CDR3 loop spans 14 amino acids. This chain's CDR3 is CAVPTGAPTGELFF. The CDR3 DNA is TGTGCCGTTCCGACAGGGGCGCCCACCGGGGAGCTGTTTTTT.

This chain joins TRBV3-1 (or the pseudogene TRBV3-2) and TRBJ2-7; 8 bases line up with TRBD2. V dropped 3 bases and J dropped 5; count of bases not matched to a gene: 9. The germline V gene encodes CDR1 LGHDT and CDR2 YNNKEL (reference sequence). This CDR3 comprises 15 residues. The CDR3 sequence: CASSQGWGGRNEQYF. The DNA of the CDR3 is TGTGCCAGCAGCCAGGGTTGGGGCGGGAGGAACGAGCAGTACTTC.

This chain connects TRBV9 to TRBJ1-6; D is unresolved. This CDR3 is built from 13 residues. The ends were cut back, 0 bases at V and 9 bases at J, with 7 bases in the middle. The germline V gene has CDR1 SGDLS and CDR2 YYNGEE. CDR3 DNA: TGTGCCAGCAGCGTAGGGCCGGGTTCACCCCTCCACTTT. This translates into CASSVGPGSPLHF.

The rearrangement joins TRBV6-5 to TRBJ2-1, with no clear D. This CDR3 region has 13 residues. Germline CDR1 and CDR2: MNHEY and SVGAGI. Trimming took 2 bases from V and 5 from J, leaving 7 bases between them. CDR3 in DNA: TGTGCCAGCAGTTACAGGCAGAACAATGAGCAGTTCTTC. This encodes CASSYRQNNEQFF.

The chain links TRBV27 to TRBJ2-3, with 11 nucleotides matching TRBD2. CDR3 length equals 16 residues. With 5 bases clipped from V and 4 bases from J, the junction kept 8 bases outside the gene matches. From germline, CDR1 is MNHEY and CDR2 SMNVEV (reference sequence). The CDR3 here is CASSGLAGGGADTQYF. In DNA, the CDR3 is TGTGCCAGCAGTGGGCTAGCGGGAGGAGGAGCAGATACGCAGTATTTT.

The rearrangement joins TRBV14 to TRBJ1-4, with D uncertain. Germline V gene sequence: CDR1 SGHDN, CDR2 FVKESK. V lost 1 base and J 7 bases, leaving 16 bases between the germline ends. There are 16 residues in the CDR3. The CDR3 DNA follows: TGTGCCAGCAGCCAAGTCAGCGGTTTGGGCGGTGAAAAACTGTTTTTT. Protein: CASSQVSGLGGEKLFF.

The rearrangement links TRBV11-2 to TRBJ1-1, with TRBD1 identical over 9 bases. V was pared by 6 bases and J by 0 bases, with 5 bases of the junction left unmatched. The length of the CDR3 is 15 residues. The germline CDR1 and CDR2 sequences are SGHAT and FQNNGV. The chain's CDR3 is CASSRTGGLNTEAFF. The DNA for the CDR3 is TGTGCCAGCAGTCGTACAGGGGGCCTGAACACTGAAGCTTTCTTT.